This T cell receptor (beta chain) is from a study of CD8+CD57+ T cells in acquired aplastic anemia. Study at large: Recorded DNA amounts for sorted CD4+ and CD8+ cells had an average of around 3.4 ug.

All sequencing subjects had displayed CD8+CD57+ cell expansion on flow cytometry. TCR beta VDJ and CDR3 were profiled, and genomic DNA was the template. TCRdb fed the reads into MiXCR, producing one record per CDR3 protein. The sample comprises 160,000 or so distinct CDR3 sequences, about half of which are singletons, and roughly 3.5% rests with the top ten. This clonotype was obtained from a human donor with aplastic anemia. Sequences were obtained from sorted CD4+, CD8+, or CD8+CD57+ T cells (not recorded which) from PBMCs.

The CDR3 nucleotides are TGTGCCAGCGCTCGAGAGACCCAGTACTTC. Translated, it gives CASARETQYF. The V and J genes are TRBV7-8 and TRBJ2-5; D not resolved. The CDR3 totals 10 residues. Trimming removed 8 bases from V and 4 bases from J, with 5 bases in between. Germline V gene sequence: CDR1 SGHVS, CDR2 FQNEAQ.